Listed below are T cell receptor beta chains from one sample, sequenced in a study of blood T cell repertoires in COVID-19. Sequencing was performed with immunoSEQ multiplex PCR; in TCRdb, only in-frame clones are kept and a portion is missing. The sample has about 280,000 clones, approximately 86% seen once. The sequencing sample was made of peripheral blood. These receptors all come from a woman aged 30 to 39 who had recovered from COVID-19. The CDR3 runs from the conserved cysteine through the conserved F or W. Each record gives: V gene, J gene, CDR3 length, CDR3 protein.

v_call: TRBV7-2; j_call: TRBJ1-1; cdr3_length: 14; cdr3_aa: CASSSRSGNTEAFF
v_call: TRBV12-3/TRBV12-4; j_call: TRBJ1-2; cdr3_length: 12; cdr3_aa: CATWTGRHGYTF
v_call: TRBV24-1; j_call: TRBJ2-1; cdr3_length: 15; cdr3_aa: CATSDTRSLDNEQFF
v_call: TRBV11-2; j_call: TRBJ2-4; cdr3_length: 14; cdr3_aa: CASSLVVSENIQYF
v_call: TRBV3-1/TRBV3-2; j_call: TRBJ1-1; cdr3_length: 13; cdr3_aa: CASSRGTDTEAFF
v_call: TRBV9; j_call: TRBJ2-7; cdr3_length: 14; cdr3_aa: CASSVRAGPYEQYF
v_call: TRBV2; j_call: TRBJ1-5; cdr3_length: 18; cdr3_aa: CASRYDPRQPYSNQPQHF
v_call: TRBV30; j_call: TRBJ1-5; cdr3_length: 12; cdr3_aa: CAWSRGGQPQHF
v_call: TRBV6-5; j_call: TRBJ1-2; cdr3_length: 14; cdr3_aa: CASGGTGIGYGYTF
v_call: TRBV11-2; j_call: TRBJ2-1; cdr3_length: 15; cdr3_aa: CASSLLASSYNEQFF
v_call: TRBV20-1; j_call: TRBJ2-5; cdr3_length: 15; cdr3_aa: CSASTGTGGKETQYF
v_call: TRBV7-6; j_call: TRBJ2-3; cdr3_length: 17; cdr3_aa: CASSLRTSGVVTDTQYF
v_call: TRBV19; j_call: TRBJ1-4; cdr3_length: 14; cdr3_aa: CASSRGQGGEKLFF
v_call: TRBV12-3/TRBV12-4; j_call: TRBJ1-5; cdr3_length: 13; cdr3_aa: CASSLAINQPQHF
v_call: TRBV2; j_call: TRBJ1-6; cdr3_length: 14; cdr3_aa: CASSEWTGNSPLHF
v_call: TRBV24-1; j_call: TRBJ2-5; cdr3_length: 12; cdr3_aa: CATSAIGETQYF
v_call: TRBV29-1; j_call: TRBJ1-1; cdr3_length: 13; cdr3_aa: CSVVAGEGTEAFF
v_call: TRBV5-6; j_call: TRBJ1-1; cdr3_length: 14; cdr3_aa: CASSKTGSNTEAFF
v_call: TRBV28; j_call: TRBJ1-1; cdr3_length: 17; cdr3_aa: CASSSLIIRQGETEAFF
v_call: TRBV7-2; j_call: TRBJ2-7; cdr3_length: 12; cdr3_aa: CASSPSSYEQYF
v_call: TRBV7-2; j_call: TRBJ2-7; cdr3_length: 16; cdr3_aa: CASSLRAGKTSYEQYF
v_call: TRBV27; j_call: TRBJ1-1; cdr3_length: 13; cdr3_aa: CASSFSGTAEAFF
v_call: TRBV11-2; j_call: TRBJ2-1; cdr3_length: 15; cdr3_aa: CASIYVGAGAGEQFF
v_call: TRBV9; j_call: TRBJ2-7; cdr3_length: 15; cdr3_aa: CASSVTRSTSLEQYF
v_call: TRBV2; j_call: TRBJ2-2; cdr3_length: 13; cdr3_aa: CASRNTVGGELFF
v_call: TRBV6-5; j_call: TRBJ2-7; cdr3_length: 13; cdr3_aa: CASSHREFHEQYF
v_call: TRBV27; j_call: TRBJ2-2; cdr3_length: 14; cdr3_aa: CASRGQEAAGELFF
v_call: TRBV4-1; j_call: TRBJ2-4; cdr3_length: 16; cdr3_aa: CASSQDRGTGQNIQYF
v_call: TRBV19; j_call: TRBJ1-1; cdr3_length: 14; cdr3_aa: CASNPGTGGTEAFF
v_call: TRBV7-2; j_call: TRBJ2-3; cdr3_length: 14; cdr3_aa: CASSQGTGEDTQYF
v_call: TRBV3-1/TRBV3-2; j_call: TRBJ1-2; cdr3_length: 14; cdr3_aa: CASSRGPGDYGYTF
v_call: TRBV28; j_call: TRBJ2-6; cdr3_length: 23; cdr3_aa: CASSPPGLAGGWPGFSGANVLTF
v_call: TRBV27; j_call: TRBJ2-7; cdr3_length: 13; cdr3_aa: CASSFSGSYEQYF
v_call: TRBV19; j_call: TRBJ1-5; cdr3_length: 13; cdr3_aa: CAAAELERKPQHF
v_call: TRBV11-2; j_call: TRBJ2-3; cdr3_length: 15; cdr3_aa: CASSRLAGSTDTQYF
v_call: TRBV5-4; j_call: TRBJ2-3; cdr3_length: 15; cdr3_aa: CASSSNDRDVDTQYF
v_call: TRBV5-5; j_call: TRBJ1-5; cdr3_length: 14; cdr3_aa: CASSHRTDYQPQHF
v_call: TRBV28; j_call: TRBJ2-2; cdr3_length: 15; cdr3_aa: CASSSTGLGTGELFF
v_call: TRBV3-1/TRBV3-2; j_call: TRBJ1-2; cdr3_length: 14; cdr3_aa: CASRGTGISYGYTF
v_call: TRBV29-1; j_call: TRBJ2-5; cdr3_length: 14; cdr3_aa: CSVSGLAGAETQYF
v_call: TRBV29-1; j_call: TRBJ1-3; cdr3_length: 15; cdr3_aa: CSVEDSQGSGNTIYF
v_call: TRBV28; j_call: TRBJ2-7; cdr3_length: 11; cdr3_aa: CASRRPNEQYF
v_call: TRBV14; j_call: TRBJ1-1; cdr3_length: 16; cdr3_aa: CASSQVGGQALTEAFF
v_call: TRBV3-1/TRBV3-2; j_call: TRBJ2-7; cdr3_length: 14; cdr3_aa: CASSLDYQAYEQYF
v_call: TRBV5-1; j_call: TRBJ1-1; cdr3_length: 14; cdr3_aa: CASTSGQSNTEAFF
v_call: TRBV4-1; j_call: TRBJ1-1; cdr3_length: 14; cdr3_aa: CASSQAPVNTEAFF
v_call: TRBV12-3/TRBV12-4; j_call: TRBJ2-1; cdr3_length: 13; cdr3_aa: CASRVGGGAEQFF
v_call: TRBV9; j_call: TRBJ2-1; cdr3_length: 16; cdr3_aa: CASSPRGAGGPGEQFF